What follows describes a single T cell receptor beta chain. This clone was seen only a few times. Which antigen it targets is not known. No per-base quality is available; no much larger clone lies one base away. The data were taken from a study of cytomegalovirus exposure and HLA in healthy donors (dated by TCRdb to about 2017). Looking at the study overall: An earlier analysis of approximately 640 of the donors reported 250 to 300 Gb of sequence data and approximately 110 million unique TCR beta sequences from 150 million to 200 million T cells. The number of typed donors differed by locus: about 620-640 for A, B, C, DRB1 and DQB1; some 500 for DQA1; some 590 for DPA1; and about 470 for DPB1. The study used immunosequencing to profile the T cell repertoires of several hundred subjects and linked those repertoires to cytomegalovirus serostatus. Rather than drawing on any new phenotypic data, the later analysis identified candidate immune exposures from TCR beta sequences and the way those sequences occurred across donors. A later analysis re-analyzed previously published TCR beta repertoires from 666 donors and added high-resolution HLA genotyping to study TCR occurrence patterns. Approximately 330 gigabases of sequencing data and roughly 80 million unique TCR sequences made up an early release that covered 500 to 700 HLA-typed donors. All discovery cohort repertoires had been generated using a single sequencing platform. An earlier analysis of several hundred of the donors applied high-throughput TCR beta sequencing to assess whether each TCR beta V gene segment acted as functional or pseudogenic. HLA typing included class I and class II loci at four-digit resolution. In addition to the first cohort of around 670 subjects, a separate validation cohort of 120 different subjects was used. A later genetic analysis used genome-wide SNP genotypes for about 55% of the 666 donors, treating that subset as a discovery cohort. The study aimed to test whether signatures of past pathogen exposure could be identified by cataloging public T cell receptors. Of the roughly 400 genotyped donors, 75% to 85% were placed in the genetic ancestry cluster associated with self-reported Caucasian donors. Roughly 5 DR-DQ haplotypes were handled as single units for association and clustering, since linkage in the cohort was strong. Among about 410 genotyped donors of the cohort, an average of roughly 230,000 unique TCR beta nucleotide sequences was sequenced per donor, of which roughly 17% were non-productive. To predict cytomegalovirus infection status, the study combined high-throughput TCR immunosequencing, statistical association of individual TCRs with disease status, and machine learning. Donor age, sex, ethnicity and CMV serostatus were collected together with the repertoire data.

There are 15 amino acids in the CDR3, from cysteine to phenylalanine inclusive. Only CDR3 DNA remains: 45 bases, in frame from the first base. A distance of 16 bases separates the germline ends of V and J, which lose 5 bases and 8 bases respectively. According to the germline V gene, CDR1 reads MNHNS and CDR2 reads SASEGT. What the study reported, not specific to this receptor: Only TCR beta chains were sequenced in this cohort, and the absence of alpha or paired-chain data limited detectable features. Roughly 17 rarely observed V segments, including chromosome 9 orphons, were excluded from the earlier analysis of some 590 of the donors because counts were too low. The study listed 150 to 200 TCR beta chains as associated with cytomegalovirus. In a later analysis, TCR association rates were found to vary across HLA loci, with the most associated TCRs seen for DRB1 alleles and the fewest for HLA-C alleles. A cluster of highly shared sequence variants was judged likely to represent a technical artifact of the sequencing pipeline. In both the original and validation cohorts, the classifier was reported to diagnose cytomegalovirus status with high specificity and sensitivity. V-gene and J-gene trimming of TCR beta chains was associated with a missense DCLRE1C variant in a later genetic analysis, and the association was replicated in an independent cohort. Immune exposure information for the cohort was limited to CMV serostatus. Most TCR sequences were seen in very few donors, while some public TCRs were found in many individuals. Compared with the roughly 710-donor mean, donors in an Asian-associated ancestry cluster had fewer N-insertions in productive TCRs, according to a later genetic analysis. Specific HLA alleles were associated with 15,000 to 20,000 TCR beta sequences at a false discovery rate of 0.05 in a later analysis. According to the authors, the approach could potentially be generalized to other disease states and immunological phenotypes. Compared with equally common non-associated chains, HLA-associated TCR beta chains in a later analysis were more clonally expanded and had lower generation probabilities. Linkage disequilibrium might explain the correlated functional status among segregating V segments, but an unknown experimental factor could not be excluded. Some IMGT-functional V segments, including TRBV6-2 and TRBV6-3, could not be told apart with the 87-base-pair reads, so those segments were excluded. Most CMV-associated TCR beta chains appeared to be HLA-restricted in a later analysis, and the HLA associations seemed to be driven largely by CMV exposure. Broadly in line with IMGT annotations, most TCR beta V segments showed up in productive rearrangements about 87% or about 30% of the time in an earlier analysis of several hundred of the donors. In vitro tests confirmed that a few of the cytomegalovirus-associated TCR beta chains recognize cytomegalovirus antigens. Sequencing depth was assumed to be roughly uniform across donors in the presence/absence analyses, though that assumption may not hold. A further reported finding was that TCR beta sequences accurately predicted the HLA-A and HLA-B alleles for most subjects in the first cohort. When HLA alleles, especially DR and DQ, strongly co-occurred, attributing TCR associations to individual alleles was difficult. Because HLA typing was unavailable for some donors at each locus, only the typed subset was used in association tests. Several of the top co-occurrence clusters appeared to be linked to parvovirus B19, influenza, CMV and Epstein-Barr virus, according to a later analysis.

The cohort consisted of 666 healthy bone marrow donors. Cohort members were all nominally healthy when sampled, although unrecorded immune exposures were likely present. The donor was CMV seronegative and belonged to the group of 352 seronegative cohort members. Every donor gave a peripheral blood sample, and the peripheral blood mononuclear cells from that sample were used for TCR beta sequencing. The Qiagen DNeasy Blood Extraction Kit was used to extract genomic DNA from the blood cell samples. Libraries were made using the immunoSEQ multiplex PCR assay. A mixture of 60 forward primers for TCR Vbeta segments and 13 reverse primers for TCR Jbeta segments was used in the multiplex PCR. The CDR3 region of rearranged TCR beta genes was amplified from genomic DNA with a multiplex PCR assay. On the Illumina HiSeq System, the amplified TCR beta libraries were sequenced as 87-base-pair reads. On the authors' methods: A later analysis counted approximately 84 million unique TCR beta chains across the 600 to 850 repertoires, and 9 million to 14 million of these chains were shared by at least two donors. Raw reads were error-corrected and collapsed into unique sequences with a nearest-neighbor algorithm that merged closely related sequences to remove PCR and sequencing errors. V, D and J gene segments were assigned by aligning CDR3 sequences to IMGT reference sequences. For a sequence to be retained, a match of at least six nucleotides to both a V gene segment and a J gene segment was required. Rearrangements were classified as productive when the CDR3 lacked stop codons and remained in frame with V and J, and all other rearrangements were classified as non-productive. Following IMGT convention, CDR3 was defined as the stretch from the second conserved V-encoded cysteine to the conserved J-encoded phenylalanine. In an earlier analysis of some 550 of the donors, sequences lacking an unambiguous match to a single V gene segment were excluded. In an earlier analysis of several hundred of the donors, V segments were called functional above 56.7% productive rearrangements and were called segregating when the between-donor standard deviation exceeded 5%. A statistical classification framework was built for diagnosing cytomegalovirus status from the catalog of TCR beta chain sequences. V and J gene assignment, in a later analysis, came from comparing TCR nucleotide sequences with IMGT/GENE-DB human TR gene sequences. Using the TCRdist pipeline, a later analysis assigned CDR3 sequences along with most-parsimonious VDJ recombination scenarios. A later analysis defined each TCR beta chain by its CDR3 amino acid sequence plus V-gene family, and excluded reads lacking a unique V-gene family. A later analysis removed roughly 590 highly shared, low-generation-probability nucleotide sequences to deal with suspected cross-contamination and a sequencing artifact. For each public chain, a later analysis derived a clonal expansion index from normalized ranks of inferred template counts within each repertoire. A later analysis computed generation probabilities with a VDJ recombination model fitted to out-of-frame rearrangements, and checked the results against IGoR. A later analysis scored TCR-TCR, TCR-HLA and TCR-CMV co-occurrence with hypergeometric tests, applying a repertoire-size bias correction to TCR pairs. In a later analysis, false discovery rates were estimated by permuting HLA or CMV assignments 20 times. A later analysis grouped co-occurring TCRs with DBSCAN, adding TCRdist sequence similarity when clustering within HLA-allele-positive subsets. For co-occurrence clustering, repertoires with fewer than 30,000 or more than 120,000 public chains were excluded, along with 4 to 6 repertoires with anomalous nucleotide sharing. Imported from immuneACCESS, the table was reduced by TCRdb to in-frame sequences with V and J called. These copies leave out some clones; in studies compared against another copy, an unresolved V gene accounts for under half, and the cause of the remainder is not known. V and J calls and clone size are as listed in that table; D and trimming were resolved from the DNA. The table for this sample lists some 180,000 clones; about 80% of them were counted only once. The ten largest make up less than 3.5% of the sample.

This sequence originates from a woman aged 25-40 years in good health and CMV-seronegative. In this chain, TRBV6-1 is recombined with TRBJ1-6, with the identity of the D gene unclear. Sequencing used PBMCs. The nucleotide sequence reads TGTGCCAGCAGTTTCCGGTATCGCGGGGATTCACCCCTCCACTTT. It encodes CASSFRYRGDSPLHF.